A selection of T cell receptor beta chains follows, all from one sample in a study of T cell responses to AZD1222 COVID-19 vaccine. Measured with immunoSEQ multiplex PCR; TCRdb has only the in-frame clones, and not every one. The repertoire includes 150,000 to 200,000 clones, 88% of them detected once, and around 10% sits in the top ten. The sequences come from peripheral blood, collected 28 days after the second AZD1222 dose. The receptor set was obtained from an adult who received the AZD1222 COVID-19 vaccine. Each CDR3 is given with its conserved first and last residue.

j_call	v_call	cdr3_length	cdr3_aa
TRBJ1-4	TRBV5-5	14	CASSLDGSNEKLFF
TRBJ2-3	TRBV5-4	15	CASRQPGQGTDTQYF
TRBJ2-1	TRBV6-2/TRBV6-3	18	CASSLGTSGVSSYNEQFF
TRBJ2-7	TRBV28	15	CASSPPGQGVYEQYF
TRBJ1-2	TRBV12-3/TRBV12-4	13	CASSLTGGGGYTF
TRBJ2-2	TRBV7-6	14	CASSFFPSTGELFF
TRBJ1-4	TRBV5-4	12	CASSRDSEKLFF
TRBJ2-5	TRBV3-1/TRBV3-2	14	CASSQAGFVETQYF
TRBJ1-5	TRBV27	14	CASRGQFHNQPQHF
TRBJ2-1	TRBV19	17	CASSRTGLAGDYNEQFF
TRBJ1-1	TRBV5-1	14	CASSLTGRDTEAFF
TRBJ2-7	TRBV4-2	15	CASSRQRGRSYEQYF
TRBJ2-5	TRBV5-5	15	CASSFGGGSLETQYF
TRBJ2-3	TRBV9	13	CASSSVVTDTQYF
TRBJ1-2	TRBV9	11	CASSALYGYTF
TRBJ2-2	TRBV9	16	CASSVALGGYTGELFF